A selection of T cell receptor beta chains follows, all from one sample in a study of vaccination effects on CD4 cells after COVID-19. No antigen is known for these receptors. Data came from immunoSEQ multiplex PCR; TCRdb stores just in-frame clones and leaves some out. This table holds approximately 54,000 clones, roughly 76% found once. Sequencing was performed on CD4+ T cells from PBMCs cultured with HCoV-229E spike peptides, taken before COVID-19 vaccination. All receptors derive from a human donor who received a COVID-19 vaccine. CDR3s include the opening cysteine and the closing phenylalanine or tryptophan. D genes are given only for firm matches. Part of the rows lack a size; the others show once, few, many or a class for expanded clones.

cdr3_aa cdr3_nt j_call clone_size v_call d_call
CASSRSKNIQYF TGTGCCAGCAGCCGAAGTAAAAACATTCAGTACTTC TRBJ2-4 few TRBV7-8 -
CASSQEWGYTF TGTGCCAGCAGCCAAGAATGGGGCTACACCTTC TRBJ1-2 - TRBV11-2 -
CASSSRQHGRGYTF TGTGCCAGCAGCTCGAGACAGCACGGGAGGGGCTACACCTTC TRBJ1-2 - TRBV11-2 -
CASSFSGTLYNEQFF TGTGCCAGCAGCTTCAGCGGGACACTTTACAATGAGCAGTTCTTC TRBJ2-1 - TRBV7-6 -
CASSRGTGRYSPLHF TGTGCCAGTAGTCGGGGAACAGGGCGGTATTCACCCCTCCACTTT TRBJ1-6 - TRBV19 -
CASSQDRGGEKLFF TGTGCCAGCAGCCAGGACAGGGGAGGTGAAAAACTGTTTTTT TRBJ1-4 - TRBV3-1/TRBV3-2 TRBD1
CASSSGGPGSPLHF TGTGCCAGCAGCTCGGGCGGACCGGGTTCACCCCTCCACTTT TRBJ1-6 - TRBV7-9 -
CASSFIQAYTEAFF TGTGCCAGCAGCTTTATACAGGCGTACACTGAAGCTTTCTTT TRBJ1-1 - TRBV5-6 -
CASSLIVLAGDSGELFF TGTGCCAGCAGCTTAATCGTCCTAGCGGGGGATAGCGGGGAGCTGTTTTTT TRBJ2-2 - TRBV7-2 TRBD2
CASSPAGEGTEAFF TGTGCCAGCAGCCCCGCAGGGGAGGGCACTGAAGCTTTCTTT TRBJ1-1 - TRBV7-3 -
CASGLGTGVNQPQHF TGTGCTAGTGGTTTAGGGACAGGGGTCAATCAGCCCCAGCATTTT TRBJ1-5 - TRBV12-5 TRBD1
CASSPMGGTGANTEAFF TGTGCCAGCAGCCCGATGGGCGGGACAGGGGCGAACACTGAAGCTTTCTTT TRBJ1-1 - TRBV7-2 TRBD1
CASSVGDGYEQFF TGCGCCAGCAGCGTGGGGGACGGCTATGAGCAGTTCTTC TRBJ2-1 - TRBV5-1 -
CASSLSRGNTEAFF TGTGCCAGCAGCTTAAGTCGGGGGAACACTGAAGCTTTCTTT TRBJ1-1 - TRBV7-3 -
CASSANRGILGSDYGYTF TGTGCCAGCAGCGCAAACAGGGGAATATTGGGATCAGACTATGGCTACACCTTC TRBJ1-2 few TRBV7-9 TRBD1
CASSPLPDRGGELFF TGCGCCAGCAGCCCGCTCCCAGACAGGGGCGGGGAGCTGTTTTTT TRBJ2-2 - TRBV5-1 TRBD1
CASSPRGRNYGYTF TGTGCCAGCAGCCCGCGGGGCAGAAACTATGGCTACACCTTC TRBJ1-2 - TRBV3-1/TRBV3-2 -
CASSLHGPNTEAFF TGTGCCAGCAGCTTGCACGGACCGAACACTGAAGCTTTCTTT TRBJ1-1 - TRBV7-3 -
CASTLGQGIEAFF TGTGCCAGCACCTTGGGACAGGGCATTGAAGCTTTCTTT TRBJ1-1 - TRBV5-6 TRBD1
CASSQSGSSNQPQHF TGCGCCAGCAGTCAATCGGGGAGTAGCAATCAGCCCCAGCATTTT TRBJ1-5 - TRBV23-1 -
CASSIGVLYGYTF TGTGCCAGTAGTATAGGGGTCCTCTATGGCTACACCTTC TRBJ1-2 few TRBV19 -
CASRQSSGNTIYF TGTGCCAGTCGCCAGAGCTCTGGAAACACCATATATTTT TRBJ1-3 - TRBV2 -
CAAEGQGRQPQHF TGTGCCGCCGAGGGGCAGGGGCGACAGCCCCAGCATTTT TRBJ1-5 - TRBV30 -
CASSLVAGPNNQPQHF TGTGCCAGCAGCTTGGTGGCGGGGCCCAACAATCAGCCCCAGCATTTT TRBJ1-5 once TRBV5-5 -
CASTRGDTKNTEAFF TGTGCCAGCACCCGGGGGGACACAAAGAACACTGAAGCTTTCTTT TRBJ1-1 - TRBV5-5 -
CASSPRREGLETQYF TGTGCCAGCAGCCCCCGGCGGGAAGGGTTAGAGACCCAGTACTTC TRBJ2-5 - TRBV27 -
CASSDTGRETQYF TGTGCCAGCAGCGACACAGGGAGAGAGACCCAGTACTTC TRBJ2-5 - TRBV7-2 -
CASSQVVTANNSPLHF TGCGCCAGCAGCCAAGTCGTGACCGCGAATAATTCACCCCTCCACTTT TRBJ1-6 few TRBV4-1 -
CASSQGVVGFRADEKLFF TGTGCCAGCAGCCAGGGAGTTGTCGGGTTTCGAGCGGATGAAAAACTGTTTTTT TRBJ1-4 - TRBV3-1/TRBV3-2 -
CASSFVPGQPQHF TGTGCCAGCAGCTTTGTCCCGGGGCAGCCCCAGCATTTT TRBJ1-5 few TRBV11-2 -
CAWSTQGVSPQHF TGTGCCTGGAGTACACAGGGGGTTTCGCCCCAGCATTTT TRBJ1-5 - TRBV30 TRBD1
CASSLDGGSPEAFF TGTGCCAGCAGCTTGGATGGTGGAAGTCCTGAAGCTTTCTTT TRBJ1-1 - TRBV5-6 -
CAWSLSGRGGGQPQHF TGTGCCTGGAGTCTTTCCGGACGGGGAGGGGGTCAGCCCCAGCATTTT TRBJ1-5 once TRBV30 -
CASSLGFRGPGQGYNEQFF TGTGCCAGCAGCTTAGGTTTTCGTGGTCCGGGACAGGGTTACAATGAGCAGTTCTTC TRBJ2-1 - TRBV7-8 TRBD1
CASSQRGGYEGSPLHF TGTGCCAGCAGCCAGCGGGGCGGGTACGAAGGTTCACCCCTCCACTTT TRBJ1-6 - TRBV7-9 -
CATSSPQGANEKLFF TGTGCCACCAGCAGCCCCCAAGGGGCTAATGAAAAACTGTTTTTT TRBJ1-4 - TRBV15 -
CASSLKAFYGYTF TGTGCCAGCAGTTTAAAGGCGTTCTATGGCTACACCTTC TRBJ1-2 - TRBV27 -
CASSDPPGQGMNYGYTF TGTGCCAGCAGTGACCCACCGGGACAGGGGATGAACTATGGCTACACCTTC TRBJ1-2 - TRBV6-1 TRBD1
CASSPTGQGETQYF TGTGCCAGCTCACCAACAGGACAGGGAGAGACCCAGTACTTC TRBJ2-5 - TRBV18 TRBD1
CASNRPGFYGYTF TGTGCCAGCAACCGACCGGGATTCTATGGCTACACCTTC TRBJ1-2 - TRBV9 -
CASSWGQGQETQYF TGCGCCAGCAGCTGGGGACAGGGCCAAGAGACCCAGTACTTC TRBJ2-5 - TRBV5-1 TRBD1
CASSKPGSWTEAFF TGTGCCAGCAGTAAACCGGGGAGCTGGACTGAAGCTTTCTTT TRBJ1-1 - TRBV5-6 -
CASSPLAGGSYNEQFF TGTGCCAGCTCACCCTTAGCGGGGGGGTCCTACAATGAGCAGTTCTTC TRBJ2-1 - TRBV18 TRBD2
CASSLDRQNTEAFF TGTGCCAGCAGCTTGGATCGACAGAACACTGAAGCTTTCTTT TRBJ1-1 - TRBV5-4 -